This record covers a single TCR beta chain. Antigen unknown. This sample was included in a study of T cell repertoires in cytomegalovirus infection. Study-level results: Cumulative public TCR beta family frequency identified carriers of CMV plus the relevant HLA.

Each CDR3 protein gets one entry after TCRdb re-called the reads with MiXCR. Of some 700,000 distinct CDR3 sequences listed, about 40% were seen once; the top ten hold around 2.8%. The clonotype was recovered from a human donor in good health (CMV status not recorded). Some clones in this sample may be carry-over from other donors' samples. Sequenced sample: PBMCs.

This CDR3 is CASRSGRTGREETQYF. CDR3 DNA sequence: TGTGCCAGTAGGTCCGGCCGGACAGGGAGAGAAGAGACCCAGTACTTC. The genes are TRBV19 and TRBJ2-5; TRBD1 aligns across 8 bases. The germline V gene encodes CDR1 LNHDA and CDR2 SQIVND (reference sequence). V lost 6 bases to trimming and J lost 3 bases; unmatched junction nucleotides: 12. The CDR3 runs 16 residues.